The T cell receptor (beta chain) described here comes from a study of spatial heterogeneity in lung cancer. Study-wide results and limits: Circulating ubiquitous expanded tumor TCRs were observed more frequently at resection than at follow-up.

Time point indicated: sample taken at primary tumor resection. No cells were sorted before sequencing. The whole RNA sequenced was extracted from tumor, nontumor lung or frozen PBMC. CDR3 length: 13 amino acids. Germline CDR1 is LGHDT and CDR2 is YNNKEL (reference sequence). V lost 1 base, J lost 6 bases, and 7 bases lay in between. This clonotype was recorded at least ten times. Its antigen is not identified. Using its own MiXCR run on the 5' RACE reads, TCRdb lists one record per CDR3 protein. The sample yields 48,000 or so distinct CDR3 sequences, roughly 5.7% seen once. Sequencing was performed on PBMCs, taken at surgery. The clonotype was recovered from a male donor with early-stage non-small cell lung cancer. V usage is TRBV3-1 and J usage is TRBJ1-5; D call uncertain. CDR3 residues: CASSQGRSQPQHF. CDR3 nucleotide sequence: TGTGCCAGCAGCCAAGGACGGTCTCAGCCCCAGCATTTT.